Below are 20 T cell receptor beta chains sequenced from a single sample in a study of T cell repertoires in cytomegalovirus infection. TCRdb independently ran MiXCR on the reads; one entry per CDR3 protein. In the table there are hundreds of thousands of distinct CDR3 sequences, under 20% of which are singletons. The sample taken for sequencing was PBMCs. All receptors derive from a human donor in good health (CMV status not recorded). Some clones in this sample may be carry-over from other donors' samples.

As to this clonotype: A much bigger clone sits one base away, suggesting this may be a read error. The rearrangement links TRBV7-2 to TRBJ2-5; D gene unclear. CDR1 is SGHTA, CDR2 FQGNSA, per germline. The CDR3 contains 13 residues. The CDR3 sequence: CASSLVVEETLYF. CDR3 DNA: TGTGCCAGCAGCTTAGTCGTGGAAGAGACCCTGTACTTC.

This clonotype was seen a handful of times. V is TRBV5-6 and J is TRBJ1-5; no firm D call. Germline CDR1 SGHDT, CDR2 YYEEEE. Trimming stripped 4 bases from V and 2 bases from J, with 10 bases between. This CDR3 is built from 14 residues. CDR3 protein: CASSGAGGNQPQHF. As DNA, the CDR3 is TGTGCCAGCAGCGGAGCTGGAGGCAATCAGCCCCAGCATTTT.

This clonotype has ten or more counts. The J gene is TRBJ2-7, the V gene TRBV7-6, with D possibly called TRBD1 or TRBD2 (5 bases each). The CDR3 is 16 residues long. Looked up from germline, CDR1 is SGHVS and CDR2 is FNYEAQ. V lost 2 bases, J lost 2 bases, and 16 bases lay in between. This chain's CDR3 is CASSLTRGRAAYEQYF. CDR3 bases: TGTGCCAGCAGCTTAACGAGGGGAAGGGCCGCCTACGAGCAGTACTTC.

The CDR3 nucleotides are TGCAGTGCTAGCCGCGCGGGGGCAACTAATGAAAAACTGTTTTTT. Translating it yields CSASRAGATNEKLFF. The chain joins TRBV20-1 to TRBJ1-4; D might be TRBD1 (5 bases). The V gene lost 3 bases and the J gene lost 0 bases, with 11 bases spanning the gap. This CDR3 has 15 residues. The germline gives CDR1 DFQATT, CDR2 SNEGSKA (reference sequence).

The chain links TRBV28 to TRBJ2-3; 9 bases agree with TRBD1. The CDR3 has 15 amino acids. V was pared by 7 bases and J by 0 bases, with 5 bases of the junction left unmatched. The germline V gene encodes CDR1 MDHEN and CDR2 SYDVKM. The CDR3 nucleotides are TGTGCCAGCAACCCGGGGACAGGGAGCACAGATACGCAGTATTTT. This codes for CASNPGTGSTDTQYF.

The V call is TRBV2, the J call TRBJ2-1; 14 bases map to TRBD2. The CDR3 extends over 17 amino acids. Per germline, CDR1 SNHLY and CDR2 FYNNEI. The junction had 7 bases not matched to a gene; V was cut back by 6 bases and J by 3 bases. CDR3 region: CASRTGTSGGDYNEQFF. CDR3 coding DNA: TGTGCCAGCAGAACCGGGACTAGCGGGGGCGACTACAATGAGCAGTTCTTC.

The chain combines TRBV7-2 with TRBJ2-3; 11 positions agree with TRBD2. The CDR3 length is 15 residues. Germline V lookup: CDR1 SGHTA, CDR2 FQGNSA. V trimming: 5 bases; J trimming: 2 bases; junction bases outside the gene matches: 3. Here the CDR3 reads CASSLSGGATDTQYF. CDR3 bases: TGTGCCAGCAGCCTTAGCGGGGGGGCCACAGATACGCAGTATTTT.

The J gene is TRBJ2-5, the V gene TRBV3-1; maybe TRBD1 (7 bases). Trimming removed 3 bases at V and 3 bases at J, with 11 bases between. This CDR3 has 14 residues. From germline, CDR1 is LGHDT and CDR2 YNNKEL (reference sequence). CDR3 region: CASSHGGTEETQYF. In DNA form, the CDR3 reads TGTGCCAGCAGCCATGGAGGGACAGAAGAGACCCAGTACTTC.

There are a few counts of this clonotype. V usage is TRBV6-5 and J usage is TRBJ2-3; D remains ambiguous. Germline CDR1 reads MNHEY; CDR2 reads SVGAGI. V was shortened by 3 bases and J by 4 bases, with 14 bases between the two germline ends. The CDR3 is made up of 15 amino acids. The chain's CDR3 is CASSYDGNRPDTQYF. CDR3 sequence (DNA): TGTGCCAGCAGTTATGACGGCAACCGTCCAGATACGCAGTATTTT.

This clonotype was observed many times. This chain uses TRBV7-6 with TRBJ1-1; 7 bases align to TRBD1. V dropped 1 base and J dropped 2; count of bases not matched to a gene: 4. Germline V gene lookup returns CDR1 SGHVS and CDR2 FNYEAQ. This CDR3 has 15 amino acids. This chain's CDR3 is CASSLGQGANTEAFF. The CDR3 DNA reads as TGTGCCAGCAGCTTAGGACAGGGTGCAAACACTGAAGCTTTCTTT.

The chain has TRBV20-1 and TRBJ2-1, with 11 bases identical to TRBD1. V lost 0 bases to trimming and J lost 7 bases; unmatched junction nucleotides: 5. In germline, CDR1 is DFQATT, CDR2 SNEGSKA (reference sequence). This CDR3 spans 15 amino acids. The CDR3: CSARDWTGGQNEQFF. CDR3 in DNA: TGCAGTGCTAGAGATTGGACAGGGGGCCAGAATGAGCAGTTCTTC.

This clonotype came up a few times. The chain couples TRBV6-5 to TRBJ1-1; D unclear. CDR1 and CDR2 from the germline V gene are MNHEY and SVGAGI. The CDR3 covers 15 residues. Trimming stripped 2 bases from V and 3 bases from J, with 13 bases between. In nucleotides, the CDR3 is TGTGCCAGCAGTTACCCCCCCGGCGGGGACACTGAAGCTTTCTTT. The encoded protein is CASSYPPGGDTEAFF.

The chain uses TRBV11-2 and TRBJ2-2; the D is unclear. Per germline, CDR1 SGHAT and CDR2 FQNNGV. The V end was cut by 1 base, the J end by 1 base, with 10 bases between. CDR3 length: 16 amino acids. As DNA, the CDR3 is TGTGCCAGCAGCTTAGTTTCAGTTTGGAACACCGGGGAGCTGTTTTTT. Translated: CASSLVSVWNTGELFF.

The chain uses TRBV20-1 and TRBJ2-5; 11 nucleotides match TRBD2. The germline V gene encodes CDR1 DFQATT and CDR2 SNEGSKA (reference sequence). The CDR3 is 15 amino acids. V trimming: 0 bases; J trimming: 4 bases; junction bases outside the gene matches: 4. Here the CDR3 DNA reads TGCAGTGCTAGAGACACTAGCGGGGGCCCAGAGACCCAGTACTTC. Translating it yields CSARDTSGGPETQYF.

The chain uses TRBV20-1 and TRBJ2-2, with 9 bases identical to TRBD1. The CDR3 has 14 amino acids. The ends lost 3 bases at V and 5 bases at J; junction bases unmatched: 4. In germline, CDR1 is DFQATT, CDR2 SNEGSKA (reference sequence). The CDR3 is CSASETGGTGELFF. CDR3 nucleotides: TGCAGTGCTAGCGAGACAGGGGGTACCGGGGAGCTGTTTTTT.

The rearrangement links TRBV5-1 to TRBJ2-3; 8 bases match TRBD1. The CDR3 has 17 amino acids. After removal of 0 bases from V and 5 bases from J, the junction contained 11 bases not matched to a gene. Germline CDR1 and CDR2: SGHRS and YFSETQ. As DNA, the CDR3 is TGCGCCAGCAGCTTGGAAAGGGGACAGGCTTTTCTAGATACGCAGTATTTT. Translation gives CASSLERGQAFLDTQYF.

The rearrangement uses TRBV10-3 and TRBJ1-3, with D perhaps TRBD1 (6 bases). The CDR3 runs 15 residues. Germline CDR1 ENHRY, CDR2 SYGVKD. Trimming cost V 6 bases and J 2 bases, with 14 bases left between them. The CDR3 nucleotides are TGTGCCATCAGCCATGCGGGGGCGGCTGGAAACACCATATATTTT. It encodes CAISHAGAAGNTIYF.

This chain links TRBV18 with TRBJ1-2; D uncertain. V was pared by 2 bases and J by 2 bases, with 6 bases between. Germline V gives CDR1 KGHSH, CDR2 LQKENI. The CDR3 covers 13 residues. In DNA, the CDR3 is TGTGCCAGCTCACCAGAGGTGAACTATGGCTACACCTTC. It codes for CASSPEVNYGYTF.

This clonotype appeared many times. The chain's CDR3 is CASSSFDSGYEQYF. The CDR3 DNA reads TGTGCCAGCAGCTCCTTCGACAGCGGATACGAGCAGTACTTC. This rearrangement joins TRBV7-2 to TRBJ2-7; D tentatively reads TRBD1 or TRBD2 (5 bases each). The CDR3 is 14 amino acids. The germline CDR1 and CDR2 sequences are SGHTA and FQGNSA. V shed 4 bases and J shed 4 bases, with 14 bases lying between them. The whole variable domain, filled in from reference TRBV7-2 and TRBJ2-7, reads GAGVSQSPSNKVTEKGKDVELRCDPISGHTALYWYRQSLGQGLEFLIYFQGNSAPDKSGLPSDRFSAERTGGSVSTLTIQRTQQEDSAVYLCASSSFDSGYEQYFGPGTRLTVT.

This clonotype was picked up many times. The chain employs TRBV7-2 and TRBJ2-7; D gene uncertain. The germline gives CDR1 SGHTA, CDR2 FQGNSA. This CDR3 region has 17 residues. Trimming stripped 0 bases from V and 3 bases from J, with 18 bases between. The DNA of the CDR3 is TGTGCCAGCAGCTTAGCGGCCCTTGGGTTAGACGGCTACGAGCAGTACTTC. It is translated as CASSLAALGLDGYEQYF. The variable domain in full, completed from reference TRBV7-2 and TRBJ2-7, reads GAGVSQSPSNKVTEKGKDVELRCDPISGHTALYWYRQSLGQGLEFLIYFQGNSAPDKSGLPSDRFSAERTGGSVSTLTIQRTQQEDSAVYLCASSLAALGLDGYEQYFGPGTRLTVT.